The 29 T cell receptor beta chains in this list originate from one sample, sequenced in a study of response to subunit inactivated influenza vaccine. TCRdb used MiXCR to reprocess the RT-PCR reads, holding one entry per CDR3 protein. The sample shows roughly 780,000 distinct CDR3 sequences, around 18% of them seen only once. The sample was PBMCs from blood, taken less than 6 days after vaccination. Every receptor here comes from a man aged 50 to 60 who received an inactivated influenza vaccine.

This clonotype has more than one count but fewer than ten. This chain uses TRBV21-1 with TRBJ2-7; the tabulated D call, TRBD2, remains unverified against the DNA. TRBV21-1 is deemed a pseudogene. This CDR3 has 17 amino acids. CDR3 bases: TGTGCCAGCAGCAAAGTAACTAGCGGGGTCGCCTCCTACGAGCAGTACTTC. It is translated as CASSKVTSGVASYEQYF.

In its sample, this clonotype was seen many times. The gene calls are TRBV29-1 and TRBJ1-5; D gene unclear. V lost 4 bases and J lost 0, with 10 bases in between. Germline V lookup: CDR1 SQVTM, CDR2 ANQGSEA. The CDR3 runs 14 residues. The CDR3: CSVAALDSNQPQHF. The CDR3 DNA reads as TGCAGCGTTGCCGCCCTCGATAGCAATCAGCCCCAGCATTTT.

This clonotype turned up a few times. The chain recombines TRBV12-3 or TRBV12-4 with TRBJ2-7; the D gene could be TRBD1 or TRBD2 (5 bases each). This CDR3 is 11 amino acids long. The V and J ends lost 3 bases and 7 bases respectively, with 7 bases between them. As DNA, the CDR3 is TGTGCCAGCAGTTTTTGGGGGGAGCAGTACTTC. Translating gives CASSFWGEQYF.

The gene calls are TRBV20-1 and TRBJ1-5; TRBD1 matches 7 bases. The junction had 11 bases not matched to a gene; V was cut back by 2 bases and J by 7 bases. Germline CDR1 DFQATT, CDR2 SNEGSKA (reference sequence). The CDR3 covers 15 residues. The CDR3 sequence: CSARPGQLLVQPQHF. CDR3 sequence (DNA): TGCAGTGCTAGACCGGGACAGCTCCTGGTACAGCCCCAGCATTTT.

This clonotype has only a few counts. DNA for the CDR3: TGTGCCAGCAGCCCCAGAGGCTACAGGTCGAACACTGAAGCTTTCTTT. Its translation is CASSPRGYRSNTEAFF. The chain uses TRBV7-9 and TRBJ1-1, with D perhaps matching TRBD1 (5 bases). Trimming stripped 5 bases from V and 1 base from J, with 17 bases between. From germline, CDR1 is SEHNR and CDR2 FQNEAQ (reference sequence). The CDR3 spans 16 residues.

The chain uses TRBV5-6 and TRBJ2-1, with D unresolved. V was shortened by 2 bases and J by 0 bases, with 12 bases between the two germline ends. The V gene's germline CDR1 is SGHDT and CDR2 YYEEEE. The CDR3 has 16 residues. This chain's CDR3 is CASSFGLTSSYNEQFF. The CDR3 region has the DNA TGTGCCAGCAGCTTCGGATTAACCAGCTCCTACAATGAGCAGTTCTTC. Based on the CDR3 plus reference TRBV5-6 and TRBJ2-1, the full variable domain is DAGVTQSPTHLIKTRGQQVTLRCSPKSGHDTVSWYQQALGQGPQFIFQYYEEEERQRGNFPDRFSGHQFPNYSSELNVNALLLGDSALYLCASSFGLTSSYNEQFFGPGTRLTVL.

This clonotype was counted a single time. The chain is built from TRBV25-1 and TRBJ1-1, with 9 positions matching TRBD1. Germline V gives CDR1 MGHDK, CDR2 SYGVNS. The CDR3 covers 15 residues. Losses at the gene ends were 4 bases for V and 1 base for J; bases not matched to a gene: 4. Here the CDR3 DNA reads TGTGCCAGCAGTGGACCGGGACAGGGGAACACTGAAGCTTTCTTT. It yields the protein CASSGPGQGNTEAFF. Full variable domain (remainder filled in from reference TRBV25-1 and TRBJ1-1): EADIYQTPRYLVIGTGKKITLECSQTMGHDKMYWYQQDPGMELHLIHYSYGVNSTEKGDLSSESTVSRIRTEHFPLTLESARPSHTSQYLCASSGPGQGNTEAFFGQGTRLTVV.

The CDR3 bases are TGTGCCGCCAACCAATTTGGGACAGAGGACTCCTACGAGCAGTACTTC. Residues: CAANQFGTEDSYEQYF. V gene TRBV10-3 combines with J gene TRBJ2-7, with 7 bases that match TRBD1. The CDR3 loop spans 16 amino acids. The germline V gene encodes CDR1 ENHRY and CDR2 SYGVKD. The junction had 16 bases not matched to a gene; V was cut back by 11 bases and J by 0 bases.

The chain joins TRBV20-1 to TRBJ2-3, with 7 bases aligning to TRBD1. Germline V CDR1 and CDR2: DFQATT, SNEGSKA (reference sequence). V trimming: 0 bases; J trimming: 2 bases; junction bases outside the gene matches: 8. The CDR3 sequence is 16 residues long. CDR3 residues: CSARDGDRASTDTQYF. CDR3 in DNA: TGCAGTGCTAGAGACGGCGACAGGGCCTCCACAGATACGCAGTATTTT.

The chain is built from TRBV14 and TRBJ2-7, with TRBD1 matching over 9 bases. V shed 3 bases and J 6 bases; nucleotides not matched to a gene: 3. Germline CDR1 reads SGHDN; CDR2 reads FVKESK. The CDR3 is 13 amino acids. CDR3 in DNA: TGTGCCAGCAGCCAGTGGACAGGGGCCGAGCAGTACTTC. It yields the protein CASSQWTGAEQYF.

On this clonotype itself: This may stem from a read error, because a much larger clone lies one nucleotide away. The chain combines TRBV7-2 with TRBJ2-1; 9 bases match TRBD2. The V gene's germline CDR1 is SGHTA and CDR2 FQGNSA. V lost 5 bases, J lost 8 bases, and 7 bases stayed unmatched. The CDR3 has 14 residues. CDR3 bases: TGTGCCAGCAGCCTTAGCGGGAGACTGTATGAGCAGTTCTTC. Its protein is CASSLSGRLYEQFF.

This clonotype was detected many times. The V and J genes are TRBV4-2 and TRBJ2-1; 9 bases map to TRBD2. Germline V lookup: CDR1 LGHNA, CDR2 YNFKEQ. There are 16 residues in the CDR3. V dropped 0 bases and J dropped 3; count of bases not matched to a gene: 3. DNA for the CDR3: TGTGCCAGCAGCCAAGAACGACTAGCGGTCTACAATGAGCAGTTCTTC. Protein: CASSQERLAVYNEQFF.

This clonotype occurred a few times. This chain uses TRBV6-1 with TRBJ1-1; D remains unclear. With 6 bases removed from V and 7 bases from J, the gap between germline ends came to 27 bases. Germline V gene sequence: CDR1 MNHNS, CDR2 SASEGT. The CDR3 consists of 17 residues. Here the CDR3 reads CASRQRAIPGPSGEAFF. The CDR3 region has the DNA TGTGCCAGCAGGCAAAGGGCTATTCCCGGGCCGTCGGGTGAAGCTTTCTTT.

The rearrangement links TRBV11-2 to TRBJ2-1; a possible D gene is TRBD2 (6 bases). Trimming shortened V by 8 bases and J by 13 bases, and 21 bases separated the two germline ends. The CDR3 runs 13 residues. Germline assignment: CDR1 SGHAT and CDR2 FQNNGV. CDR3: CASGDGSGREQFF. CDR3 coding DNA: TGTGCCAGCGGAGACGGTAGCGGAAGAGAACAGTTCTTC. Complete variable domain (other parts from reference TRBV11-2 and TRBJ2-1): EAGVAQSPRYKIIEKRQSVAFWCNPISGHATLYWYQQILGQGPKLLIQFQNNGVVDDSQLPKDRFSAERLKGVDSTLKIQPAKLEDSAVYLCASGDGSGREQFFGPGTRLTVL.

This clonotype was detected only a few times. The rearrangement links TRBV7-2 to TRBJ2-1; TRBD1 matches at 8 bases. Germline V CDR1 and CDR2: SGHTA, FQGNSA. The V gene end was trimmed by 6 bases and the J gene end by 8 bases; junction bases not matched to a gene: 12. This CDR3 comprises 15 residues. CDR3 loop: CASSYRGSTGDEQFF. CDR3 DNA: TGTGCCAGCAGTTACAGGGGGTCCACGGGGGATGAGCAGTTCTTC.

This clonotype was seen a handful of times. This rearrangement joins TRBV11-2 to TRBJ2-1; 14 bases are a match to TRBD2. The CDR3 consists of 18 residues. After removal of 3 bases from V and 8 bases from J, the junction contained 12 bases not matched to a gene. CDR1 SGHAT and CDR2 FQNNGV come from the germline V gene. CDR3 bases: TGTGCCAGCAGCTTCGGATACCTTGGGACTAGCGGGGGTGATGAGCAGTTCTTC. Residues: CASSFGYLGTSGGDEQFF.

V usage is TRBV29-1 and J usage is TRBJ1-1; D is undetermined. Trimming shortened V by 8 bases and J by 1 base, and 8 bases separated the two germline ends. Germline V lookup: CDR1 SQVTM, CDR2 ANQGSEA. The CDR3 totals 11 residues. The CDR3 sequence: CSIGENTEAFF. For the CDR3, the DNA is TGCAGCATCGGGGAGAACACTGAAGCTTTCTTT.

The chain has TRBV12-3 or TRBV12-4 and TRBJ1-3; tentative D call: TRBD1 (6 bases). The CDR3 sequence is 17 residues long. Trimming shortened V by 7 bases and J by 0 bases, and 19 bases separated the two germline ends. DNA for the CDR3: TGTGCCAGCACCGGCGTAGGGGGGCTGCTCTCTGGAAACACCATATATTTT. It yields the protein CASTGVGGLLSGNTIYF.

The chain employs TRBV20-1 and TRBJ2-7, with D tentatively TRBD2 (7 bases). Germline CDR1 reads DFQATT; CDR2 reads SNEGSKA (reference sequence). V dropped 4 bases and J dropped 6 bases, with 22 bases sitting between them. The CDR3 totals 15 residues. The CDR3 spells CSATKGGIRGREQYF. CDR3 coding DNA: TGCAGTGCTACCAAGGGGGGGATTCGCGGTCGCGAGCAGTACTTC.

This clonotype was seen once. This sequence joins TRBV7-9 and TRBJ2-7; 7 bases fit TRBD2. The CDR3 consists of 15 residues. With 1 base clipped from V and 4 bases from J, the junction kept 7 bases outside the gene matches. From germline, CDR1 is SEHNR and CDR2 FQNEAQ (reference sequence). CDR3 residues: CASSLVASGAYEQYF. The CDR3 DNA sequence: TGTGCCAGCAGCTTAGTGGCTAGCGGAGCTTACGAGCAGTACTTC.

Concerning this clonotype itself: It may be a read error: a sequence one base away is much more abundant. This chain uses TRBV9 with TRBJ2-3; TRBD2 is a possible D gene (5 bases). With 1 base removed from V and 2 bases from J, the gap between germline ends came to 17 bases. The CDR3 has 17 residues. In germline, CDR1 is SGDLS, CDR2 YYNGEE. The CDR3 region is CASSVSPRAQTTDTQYF. Written as DNA, the CDR3 is TGTGCCAGCAGCGTATCACCGCGGGCCCAAACCACAGATACGCAGTATTTT.

The chain employs TRBV5-6 and TRBJ2-1; the D call may be TRBD1 or TRBD2 (6 bases each). The CDR3 length is 14 residues. The ends were cut back, 0 bases at V and 9 bases at J, with 13 bases in the middle. Per the germline V gene, CDR1 is SGHDT and CDR2 is YYEEEE. The CDR3 DNA reads TGTGCCAGCAGCTTGGCAGGAGGGGGGAGTGAGCAGTTCTTC. Translated, it gives CASSLAGGGSEQFF.

The rearrangement links TRBV5-5 to TRBJ1-2, with 7 bases aligning to TRBD1. This CDR3 contains 18 residues. The germline gives CDR1 SGHKS, CDR2 YYEKEE (reference sequence). V shed 1 base, J shed 0 bases, and the junction held 12 bases outside the gene matches. CDR3 region: CASSLRQGVLFTNYGYTF. The CDR3 DNA is TGTGCCAGCAGCTTGAGGCAGGGGGTCCTTTTTACTAACTATGGCTACACCTTC.

This sequence joins TRBV28 and TRBJ2-6; D unclear. Trimming shortened V by 4 bases and J by 0 bases, and 10 bases separated the two germline ends. The CDR3 has 16 amino acids. CDR1 is MDHEN, CDR2 SYDVKM, per germline. The CDR3: CASSSVRNSGANVLTF. CDR3 nucleotide sequence: TGTGCCAGCAGTTCGGTCCGGAACTCTGGGGCCAACGTCCTGACTTTC.

The chain has TRBV5-1 and TRBJ2-5, with 8 bases identical to TRBD1. The CDR3 runs 14 residues. V was pared by 6 bases and J by 4 bases, with 8 bases of the junction left unmatched. The germline V gene has CDR1 SGHRS and CDR2 YFSETQ. CDR3: CASTQGARGETQYF. DNA for the CDR3: TGCGCCAGCACGCAGGGGGCGCGTGGAGAGACCCAGTACTTC.

This chain connects TRBV9 to TRBJ2-2; 11 positions agree with TRBD2. CDR1 and CDR2 from the germline V gene are SGDLS and YYNGEE. After removal of 0 bases from V and 1 base from J, the junction contained 5 bases not matched to a gene. The CDR3 consists of 18 residues. CDR3: CASSVVLAGAGNTGELFF. CDR3 DNA sequence: TGTGCCAGCAGCGTAGTACTAGCGGGGGCGGGGAACACCGGGGAGCTGTTTTTT.

The J gene is TRBJ2-3, the V gene TRBV5-5; D is unresolved. Trimming stripped 4 bases from V and 0 bases from J, with 9 bases between. Germline CDR1 SGHKS, CDR2 YYEKEE (reference sequence). This CDR3 has 14 residues. CDR3 sequence reads: CASSIDSSTDTQYF. As DNA, the CDR3 is TGTGCCAGCAGCATAGACTCTAGCACAGATACGCAGTATTTT. The full variable domain, completed using reference TRBV5-5 and TRBJ2-3, is DAGVTQSPTHLIKTRGQQVTLRCSPISGHKSVSWYQQVLGQGPQFIFQYYEKEERGRGNFPDRFSARQFPNYSSELNVNALLLGDSALYLCASSIDSSTDTQYFGPGTRLTVL.

In this sample, this clonotype turned up many times. V and J are TRBV29-1 and TRBJ2-7; 8 positions match TRBD2. The germline gives CDR1 SQVTM, CDR2 ANQGSEA. The CDR3 length is 14 residues. V shed 5 bases, J shed 2 bases, and the junction held 8 bases outside the gene matches. The CDR3 nucleotides are TGCAGCGTTCTCCATGGGACTAGTACCTACGAGCAGTACTTC. It translates to CSVLHGTSTYEQYF.

This clonotype was counted many times. V is TRBV20-1 and J is TRBJ2-5; the match to TRBD2 covers 8 bases. Germline V lookup: CDR1 DFQATT, CDR2 SNEGSKA (reference sequence). V lost 1 base and J lost 3; bases outside the gene matches: 7. This CDR3 has 15 residues. The CDR3 reads CSARGPSGGEETQYF. Written as DNA, the CDR3 is TGCAGTGCTAGAGGCCCTTCGGGAGGGGAAGAGACCCAGTACTTC.